A single TCR beta chain is shown here with its context. Its specificity is not known. Germline V gene data show CDR1 as DFQATT and CDR2 as SNEGSKA (reference sequence). This CDR3 spans 13 amino acids. Trimming stripped 1 base from V and 1 base from J, with 7 bases between. Time point given: pre-sensitization, week 0. The sample's treatment: therapeutic diphenylcyclopropenone sensitization with weekly scalp DPC. In the library, unique molecular identifiers were attached to individual cDNA molecules. Authors' analysis steps: Counts of TCRs in each sample centred on a median of approximately 100,000 and extended from around 25,000 to 690,000. TCRdb re-called the RACE reads with MiXCR, one entry per CDR3 protein. These V and J calls rely on TCRdb rather than the paper's analysis. The table includes roughly 260,000 distinct CDR3 sequences, approximately 8.6% detected once. The source of the sample is a study of human T cells and chemical hapten exposure. Background on the study: Each patch test put 0.01% DPC on the upper back, and results were read at 6 days.

Study-level results: After DPC sensitization, TCRs above 1 in 1000 frequency showed no change.

This sequence joins TRBV20-1 and TRBJ1-1; D remains unclear. The sample in question was whole blood, obtained in connection with sensitization to the hapten diphenylcyclopropenone (DPC). This clonotype was sampled from a woman between 40 and 55 years old with alopecia areata. Some clones in this sample may be carry-over from other donors' samples. The CDR3 nucleotides are TGCAGTGCTAGAGGGTCAGAGAACACTGAAGCTTTCTTT. Translated, it gives CSARGSENTEAFF.